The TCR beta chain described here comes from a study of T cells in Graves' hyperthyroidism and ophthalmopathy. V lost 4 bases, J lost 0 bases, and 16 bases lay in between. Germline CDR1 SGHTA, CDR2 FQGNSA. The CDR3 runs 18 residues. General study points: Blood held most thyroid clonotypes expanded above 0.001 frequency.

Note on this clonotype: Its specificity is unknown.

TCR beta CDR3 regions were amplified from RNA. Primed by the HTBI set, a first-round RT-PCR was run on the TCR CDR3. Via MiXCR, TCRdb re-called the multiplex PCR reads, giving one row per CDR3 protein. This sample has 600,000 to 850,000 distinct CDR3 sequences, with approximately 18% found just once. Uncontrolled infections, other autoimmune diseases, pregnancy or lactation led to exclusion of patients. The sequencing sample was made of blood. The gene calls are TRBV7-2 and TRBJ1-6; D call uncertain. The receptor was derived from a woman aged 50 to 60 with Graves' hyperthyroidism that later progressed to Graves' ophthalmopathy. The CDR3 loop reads CASSSFPGLSSYNSPLHF. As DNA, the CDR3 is TGTGCCAGCAGCTCCTTCCCGGGCCTCAGCTCCTATAATTCACCCCTCCACTTT.